This entry is about one TCR beta chain. The CDR3 runs 15 residues. V trimming: 0 bases; J trimming: 5 bases; junction bases outside the gene matches: 4. Germline CDR1 SGHRS, CDR2 YFSETQ. This specimen comes from a study of blood T cell repertoires in COVID-19. Study background: The origin of the acute and convalescent COVID-19 samples was the United States, Italy and Spain. Nucleic acid was either cDNA or gDNA, and it came from T cells, B-cell-depleted T cells, or PBMCs.

Methods used by the authors: Amplification with reference gene primers provided the estimates of nucleated cell counts. The table came from immunoSEQ multiplex PCR; TCRdb's copy has only in-frame clones and leaves some out. V, J and clone size derive from that table, while D and trimming were established from the DNA sequence. The sample has under 120,000 clones, 65% to 80% seen once. Sequences were obtained from peripheral blood. The chain recombines TRBV5-1 with TRBJ2-2, with 7 bases lining up with TRBD2. This receptor was obtained from a man in his 70s with active or convalescent COVID-19. The CDR3 DNA follows: TGCGCCAGCAGCTTGGGACCGGGAGGAACCGGGGAGCTGTTTTTT. Its protein is CASSLGPGGTGELFF.